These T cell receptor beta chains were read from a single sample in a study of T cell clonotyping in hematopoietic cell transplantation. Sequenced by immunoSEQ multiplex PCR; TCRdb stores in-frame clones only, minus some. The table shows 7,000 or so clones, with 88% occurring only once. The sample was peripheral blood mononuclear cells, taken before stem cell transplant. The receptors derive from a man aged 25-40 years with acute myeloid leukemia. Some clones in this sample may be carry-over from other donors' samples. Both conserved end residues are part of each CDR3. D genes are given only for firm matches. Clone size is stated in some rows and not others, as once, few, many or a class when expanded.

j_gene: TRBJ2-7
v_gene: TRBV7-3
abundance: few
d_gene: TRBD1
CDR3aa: CASSLGGTGGNEQYF
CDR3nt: TGTGCCAGCAGCTTAGGTGGGACAGGGGGCAACGAGCAGTACTTC

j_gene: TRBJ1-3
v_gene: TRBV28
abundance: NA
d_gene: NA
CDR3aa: CASALPGYSGNTIYF
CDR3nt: TGTGCCAGCGCTCTCCCGGGCTACTCTGGAAACACCATATATTTT

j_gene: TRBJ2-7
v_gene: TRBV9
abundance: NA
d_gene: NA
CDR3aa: CASSVTPGLGEQYF
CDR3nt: TGTGCCAGCAGCGTAACGCCAGGGCTAGGGGAGCAGTACTTC

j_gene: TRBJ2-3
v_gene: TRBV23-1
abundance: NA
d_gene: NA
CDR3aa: CASPRPSVTRTDTQYF
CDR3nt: TGCGCCAGTCCTCGTCCCTCTGTGACACGAACGGATACGCAGTATTTT

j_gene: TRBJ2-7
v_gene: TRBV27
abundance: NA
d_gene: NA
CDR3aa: CASSPDPGGEDEQYF
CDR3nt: TGTGCCAGCAGTCCAGACCCCGGGGGTGAGGACGAGCAGTACTTC

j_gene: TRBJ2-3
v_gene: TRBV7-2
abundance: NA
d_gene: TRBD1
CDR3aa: CASSRDRDTDTQYF
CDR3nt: TGTGCCAGCAGCCGGGACAGGGACACAGATACGCAGTATTTT

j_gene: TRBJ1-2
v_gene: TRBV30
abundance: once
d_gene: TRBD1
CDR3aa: CAWRPTGDSDGYTF
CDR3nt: TGTGCCTGGAGACCAACAGGGGATTCGGATGGCTACACCTTC

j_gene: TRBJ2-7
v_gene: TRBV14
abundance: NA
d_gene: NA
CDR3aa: CASSRRDGRYEQYF
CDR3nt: TGTGCCAGCAGCCGCCGGGACGGACGCTACGAGCAGTACTTC

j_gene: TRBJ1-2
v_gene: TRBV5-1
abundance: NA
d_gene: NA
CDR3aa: CASSLGRRGDGYTF
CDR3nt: TGCGCCAGCAGCTTGGGACGCCGGGGGGATGGCTACACCTTC

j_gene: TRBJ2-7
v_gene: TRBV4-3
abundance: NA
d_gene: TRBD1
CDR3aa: CASSQERTGASSYEQYF
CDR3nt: TGCGCCAGCAGCCAAGAGAGGACAGGGGCGAGCTCCTACGAGCAGTACTTC

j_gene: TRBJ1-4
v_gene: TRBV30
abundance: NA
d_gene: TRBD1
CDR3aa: CAWTPPGQGGEKLFF
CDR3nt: TGTGCCTGGACCCCACCGGGACAGGGAGGAGAAAAACTGTTTTTT

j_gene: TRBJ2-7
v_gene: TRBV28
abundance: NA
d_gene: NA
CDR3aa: CASRQSGVGSYEQYF
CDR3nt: TGTGCCAGCAGGCAATCAGGGGTAGGGTCCTACGAGCAGTACTTC

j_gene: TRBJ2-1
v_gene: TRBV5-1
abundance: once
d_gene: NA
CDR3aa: CASSLETAFSYNEQFF
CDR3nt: TGCGCCAGCAGCTTGGAAACGGCGTTCTCCTACAATGAGCAGTTCTTC